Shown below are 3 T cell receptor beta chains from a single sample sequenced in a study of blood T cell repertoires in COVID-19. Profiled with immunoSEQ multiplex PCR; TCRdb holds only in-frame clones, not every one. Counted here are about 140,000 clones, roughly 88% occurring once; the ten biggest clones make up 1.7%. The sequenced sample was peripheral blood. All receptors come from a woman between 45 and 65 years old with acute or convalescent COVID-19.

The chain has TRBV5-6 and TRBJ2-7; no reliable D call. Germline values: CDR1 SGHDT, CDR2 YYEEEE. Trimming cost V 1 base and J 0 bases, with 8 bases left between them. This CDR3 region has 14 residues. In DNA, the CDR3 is TGTGCCAGCAGCTTGAAGCTAATCTCCTACGAGCAGTACTTC. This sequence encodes CASSLKLISYEQYF.

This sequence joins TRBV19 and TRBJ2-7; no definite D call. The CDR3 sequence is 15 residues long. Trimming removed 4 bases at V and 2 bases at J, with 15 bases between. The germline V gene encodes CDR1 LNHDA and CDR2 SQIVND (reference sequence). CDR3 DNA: TGTGCCAGTAGTACCTCGTTAGGCGGAACCTACGAGCAGTACTTC. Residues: CASSTSLGGTYEQYF.

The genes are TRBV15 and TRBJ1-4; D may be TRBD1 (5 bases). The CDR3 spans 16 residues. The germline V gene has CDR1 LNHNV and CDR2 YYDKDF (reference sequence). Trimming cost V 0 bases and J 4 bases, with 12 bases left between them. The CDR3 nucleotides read TGTGCCACCAGCAGAGATCGAGACAGCCTTAATGAAAAACTGTTTTTT. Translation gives CATSRDRDSLNEKLFF.